The 24 T cell receptor beta chains reported below all come from one sample, sequenced in a study of shared clonotypes between healthy human individuals. Positive CCR7 selection of CD45RO-negative cells yielded the naive CD8 cells, and terminally differentiated effector memory CD45RA+ cells were excluded. The protocol was immunoSEQ multiplex PCR, while the TCRdb copy is restricted to in-frame clones and leaves out a portion. The sample holds some 2.1 million clones, about 95% seen once. Sequenced sample: naive CD8+ T cells sorted from blood. Receptors were obtained from a man younger than 35 in good health.

Concerning this clone: A much more abundant neighbour one base away suggests this may be a read error. The sample contains more than one DNA sequence encoding this CDR3. This chain joins TRBV5-4 and TRBJ2-7; unclear D gene. Looked up from germline, CDR1 is SGHNT and CDR2 is YYREEE (reference sequence). V was shortened by 0 bases and J by 1 base, with 5 bases between the two germline ends. The CDR3 runs 13 residues. CDR3: CASSLGRSYEQYF. The CDR3 DNA sequence: TGTGCCAGCAGCTTGGGCAGATCCTACGAGCAGTACTTC.

The chain is built from TRBV7-8 and TRBJ2-7; D gene unclear. V was cut by 1 base and J by 3 bases, with 16 bases left in between. This CDR3 has 16 amino acids. Germline CDR1 reads SGHVS; CDR2 reads FQNEAQ. CDR3 amino acids: CASSLGGLPSVYEQYF. CDR3 nucleotide sequence: TGTGCCAGCAGCTTAGGGGGTCTCCCTTCCGTCTACGAGCAGTACTTC.

V and J are TRBV18 and TRBJ1-4, with D possibly TRBD1 on 5 matching bases. The CDR3 is 15 residues long. V lost 2 bases, J lost 6 bases, and 13 bases lay in between. Germline CDR1 reads KGHSH; CDR2 reads LQKENI. CDR3 bases: TGTGCCAGCTCACCAGGGCTCAGGGTGGATGAAAAACTGTTTTTT. This translates into CASSPGLRVDEKLFF.

The chain employs TRBV7-9 and TRBJ2-5, with 9 bases fitting TRBD2. The ends lost 4 bases at V and 2 bases at J; junction bases unmatched: 5. CDR1 and CDR2 (germline): SEHNR, FQNEAQ (reference sequence). The CDR3 has 15 amino acids. CDR3 nucleotides: TGTGCCAGCAGCTCGGGACTAGCTGAACAAGAGACCCAGTACTTC. Amino acid sequence: CASSSGLAEQETQYF. The full variable domain, completed using reference TRBV7-9 and TRBJ2-5, is DTGVSQNPRHKITKRGQNVTFRCDPISEHNRLYWYRQTLGQGPEFLTYFQNEAQLEKSRLLSDRFSAERPKGSFSTLEIQRTEQGDSAMYLCASSSGLAEQETQYFGPGTRLLVL.

The chain couples TRBV7-9 to TRBJ2-2; 7 nucleotides align to TRBD2. The CDR3 is 15 amino acids. Germline CDR1 SEHNR, CDR2 FQNEAQ (reference sequence). With 5 bases clipped from V and 4 bases from J, the junction kept 7 bases outside the gene matches. The CDR3 nucleotides read TGTGCCAGCAGCCCAGAACTAGCGACCACCGGGGAGCTGTTTTTT. Its translation: CASSPELATTGELFF.

As regards this clone: This sample also contains other DNA sequences that code for the same CDR3. The CDR3 nucleotides read TGTGCCAGCAGCTGGGTCAGTTACAATGAGCAGTTCTTC. Translated: CASSWVSYNEQFF. The rearrangement uses TRBV11-2 and TRBJ2-1, with D hard to call. V was pared by 4 bases and J by 4 bases, with 8 bases between. The CDR3 is 13 residues long. From germline, CDR1 is SGHAT and CDR2 FQNNGV.

The chain carries TRBV19 and TRBJ2-1; D may be TRBD2 (5 bases). Germline CDR1 is LNHDA and CDR2 is SQIVND (reference sequence). This CDR3 is 15 amino acids long. V shed 2 bases and J shed 7 bases, with 15 bases lying between them. CDR3 nucleotide sequence: TGTGCCAGTAGTATAAAGAGTCTCCCGGGGAATGAGCAGTTCTTC. Protein product: CASSIKSLPGNEQFF. The complete variable domain, with remaining parts taken from reference TRBV19 and TRBJ2-1, reads DGGITQSPKYLFRKEGQNVTLSCEQNLNHDAMYWYRQDPGQGLRLIYYSQIVNDFQKGDIAEGYSVSREKKESFPLTVTSAQKNPTAFYLCASSIKSLPGNEQFFGPGTRLTVL.

This chain joins TRBV2 and TRBJ1-3, with D hard to call. Trimming took off 6 bases at V and 0 bases at J, with 18 bases between the two ends. The CDR3 length is 17 residues. CDR1 and CDR2 (germline): SNHLY, FYNNEI. The chain's CDR3 is CASSLNPRGNSGNTIYF. DNA of the CDR3: TGTGCCAGCAGCCTCAACCCCCGGGGTAACTCTGGAAACACCATATATTTT.

CDR3 amino acids: CASSSRQGQGGELFF. CDR3 nucleotide sequence: TGTGCCAGCAGTTCCAGACAGGGCCAAGGCGGGGAGCTGTTTTTT. This chain uses TRBV27 with TRBJ2-2, with TRBD1 identical over 7 bases. V lost 4 bases to trimming and J lost 7 bases; unmatched junction nucleotides: 9. There are 15 residues in the CDR3. The germline CDR1 and CDR2 sequences are MNHEY and SMNVEV (reference sequence).

The chain joins TRBV9 to TRBJ2-2, with 8 positions matching TRBD1. There are 15 residues in the CDR3. V shed 5 bases and J 7 bases; nucleotides not matched to a gene: 10. The germline gives CDR1 SGDLS, CDR2 YYNGEE. DNA for the CDR3: TGTGCCAGCAGTGACAGGGGTAGGATCGGCGGGGAGCTGTTTTTT. Protein: CASSDRGRIGGELFF.

The chain couples TRBV28 to TRBJ1-2, with 11 nucleotides matching TRBD1. The CDR3 length is 15 residues. V lost 1 base, J lost 8 bases, and 6 bases stayed unmatched. Germline CDR1 MDHEN, CDR2 SYDVKM. The CDR3 DNA reads as TGTGCCAGCAGTTTATTCGGACAGGGGGCAGGGGGCTACACCTTC. Protein sequence: CASSLFGQGAGGYTF.

The gene calls are TRBV9 and TRBJ2-2; 9 bases map to TRBD2. Germline V CDR1 and CDR2: SGDLS, YYNGEE. The CDR3 runs to 17 residues. J lost 0 bases, V lost 3 bases, and 6 bases had no gene match. The CDR3 here is CASSDQTSGANTGELFF. In nucleotides, the CDR3 is TGTGCCAGCAGCGACCAGACTAGCGGAGCGAACACCGGGGAGCTGTTTTTT.

V usage is TRBV27 and J usage is TRBJ2-3; D unresolved. The germline V and J ends were trimmed by 4 bases and 2 bases, with 13 bases remaining between them. Looked up from germline, CDR1 is MNHEY and CDR2 is SMNVEV (reference sequence). This CDR3 contains 15 residues. CDR3: CASSSLPVFTDTQYF. The CDR3 bases are TGTGCCAGCAGTTCCCTCCCAGTCTTCACAGATACGCAGTATTTT.

On this clone: At the DNA level, this CDR3 is encoded by other sequences in the same sample as well. The gene calls are TRBV9 and TRBJ1-2; 9 nucleotides align to TRBD1. V shed 4 bases, J shed 3 bases, and the junction held 1 base outside the gene matches. This CDR3 has 13 residues. Germline assignment: CDR1 SGDLS and CDR2 YYNGEE. The CDR3 protein is CASSRQGDYGYTF. The CDR3 DNA is TGTGCCAGCAGCCGACAGGGGGACTATGGCTACACCTTC.

The V and J genes are TRBV27 and TRBJ1-5; TRBD1 might be the D (5 bases). Trimming stripped 8 bases from V and 0 bases from J, with 8 bases between. The CDR3 extends over 13 amino acids. Germline V CDR1 and CDR2: MNHEY, SMNVEV (reference sequence). The CDR3 sequence: CASWQGSNQPQHF. CDR3 nucleotide sequence: TGTGCCAGCTGGCAGGGTAGCAATCAGCCCCAGCATTTT.

J is TRBJ1-6 and V is TRBV5-1; D is unclear. Germline lookup yields CDR1 SGHRS and CDR2 YFSETQ. V lost 2 bases and J 7 bases, leaving 7 bases between the germline ends. CDR3 length: 13 amino acids. The CDR3 is CASSFTVNSPLHF. The CDR3 nucleotides are TGCGCCAGCAGCTTCACGGTAAATTCACCCCTCCACTTT.

This chain links TRBV2 with TRBJ1-5, with D perhaps matching TRBD1 (6 bases). Trimming removed 4 bases at V and 0 bases at J, with 13 bases between. Germline CDR1 SNHLY, CDR2 FYNNEI. This CDR3 has 16 amino acids. The chain's CDR3 is CASSGSGAYSNQPQHF. Here the CDR3 DNA reads TGTGCCAGCAGTGGGTCAGGGGCGTATAGCAATCAGCCCCAGCATTTT. Full variable domain (rest looked up from reference TRBV2 and TRBJ1-5): EPEVTQTPSHQVTQMGQEVILRCVPISNHLYFYWYRQILGQKVEFLVSFYNNEISEKSEIFDDQFSVERPDGSNFTLKIRSTKLEDSAMYFCASSGSGAYSNQPQHFGDGTRLSIL.

With respect to this clone: In the same sample, other DNA sequences code for this CDR3. This chain links TRBV2 with TRBJ2-7; the D is unclear. With 3 bases removed from V and 4 bases from J, the gap between germline ends came to 7 bases. Germline values: CDR1 SNHLY, CDR2 FYNNEI. The length of the CDR3 is 12 residues. For the CDR3, the DNA is TGTGCCAGCAGTGAGAACCCATACGAGCAGTACTTC. This encodes CASSENPYEQYF.

The V call is TRBV11-2, the J call TRBJ1-1; no clear D. In germline, CDR1 is SGHAT, CDR2 FQNNGV. V was clipped by 1 base and J by 7 bases, with 13 bases between them. The CDR3 is made up of 14 amino acids. The CDR3: CASSLGVPGREAFF. The DNA for the CDR3 is TGTGCCAGCAGCTTAGGCGTTCCAGGCCGTGAAGCTTTCTTT.

The chain couples TRBV30 to TRBJ2-1; TRBD1 or TRBD2 may be the D gene (5 bases each). The CDR3 is made up of 12 amino acids. V lost 2 bases and J 6 bases, leaving 8 bases between the germline ends. Per germline, CDR1 GTSNPN and CDR2 SVGIG (reference sequence). CDR3 residues: CAWSRDGNEQFF. The CDR3 bases are TGTGCCTGGAGTCGGGACGGCAATGAGCAGTTCTTC.

Of note for this clone: The sample contains more than one DNA sequence encoding this CDR3. The chain links TRBV29-1 to TRBJ2-1, with TRBD2 matching over 7 bases. Germline CDR1 reads SQVTM; CDR2 reads ANQGSEA. J was trimmed by 3 bases and V by 5 bases; bases with no gene match: 4. This CDR3 region has 13 residues. In DNA, the CDR3 is TGCAGCGTTCCCCTAGCGGACTACAATGAGCAGTTCTTC. Translation gives CSVPLADYNEQFF.

J is TRBJ2-2 and V is TRBV9; D call uncertain. The CDR3 extends over 14 amino acids. Germline CDR1 SGDLS, CDR2 YYNGEE. V was clipped by 0 bases and J by 6 bases, with 9 bases between them. CDR3 coding DNA: TGTGCCAGCAGCGTAGTGGGCTTAGCCGGGGAGCTGTTTTTT. Translating gives CASSVVGLAGELFF.

CDR3 in DNA: TGTGCCAGCAATCGACAGGGCTATAATGAAAAACTGTTTTTT. It translates to CASNRQGYNEKLFF. The chain has TRBV9 and TRBJ1-4, with 7 bases identical to TRBD1. The CDR3 is made up of 14 amino acids. Germline lookup yields CDR1 SGDLS and CDR2 YYNGEE. Unmatched junction bases numbered 6, after V lost 6 bases and J lost 4 bases.

The chain links TRBV5-1 to TRBJ2-7; D is possibly TRBD2 (6 bases). Germline V CDR1 and CDR2: SGHRS, YFSETQ. The CDR3 is 14 residues long. V shed 4 bases and J shed 3 bases, with 14 bases lying between them. The CDR3 here is CASSLASDYYEQYF. CDR3 sequence (DNA): TGCGCCAGCAGCCTAGCGTCAGATTACTACGAGCAGTACTTC.